The 24 T cell receptor beta chains in this list originate from one sample, sequenced in a study of blood T cell repertoires in COVID-19. The assay was immunoSEQ multiplex PCR, and TCRdb's table has in-frame clones only and misses some. This table has 300,000 to 350,000 clones, roughly 89% appearing once. The source material was PBMCs or T cells enriched from blood (not recorded which). These receptors were taken from a woman between 25 and 40 years old who had recovered from COVID-19.

The V and J genes are TRBV4-2 and TRBJ2-3, with 10 bases identical to TRBD2. The CDR3 covers 16 residues. From germline, CDR1 is LGHNA and CDR2 YNFKEQ. V trimming: 4 bases; J trimming: 2 bases; junction bases outside the gene matches: 6. CDR3 nucleotide sequence: TGTGCCAGCAGCCGACTAGCGGGCGGGTCCACAGATACGCAGTATTTT. This codes for CASSRLAGGSTDTQYF.

The chain couples TRBV7-2 to TRBJ2-2; the match to TRBD2 covers 7 bases. The CDR3 is 15 amino acids. V shed 7 bases and J 2 bases; nucleotides not matched to a gene: 7. The germline gives CDR1 SGHTA, CDR2 FQGNSA. CDR3 DNA: TGTGCCAGCAACCTGGGAGGGCCTAACACCGGGGAGCTGTTTTTT. Encoded protein: CASNLGGPNTGELFF.

This chain connects TRBV5-1 to TRBJ2-2; 7 bases are shared with TRBD1. With V trimmed by 0 bases and J by 4 bases, 9 bases remained unmatched. Looked up from germline, CDR1 is SGHRS and CDR2 is YFSETQ. The CDR3 has 17 residues. The CDR3 region has the DNA TGCGCCAGCAGCTTGGCCGCTGGGACAGACAGCACCGGGGAGCTGTTTTTT. It specifies CASSLAAGTDSTGELFF.

The chain is built from TRBV28 and TRBJ2-4; D may be TRBD2 (6 bases). Germline V gives CDR1 MDHEN, CDR2 SYDVKM. With 0 bases removed from V and 0 bases from J, the gap between germline ends came to 15 bases. CDR3 length equals 18 residues. The CDR3 reads CASSLWRLVKLAKNIQYF. The CDR3 nucleotides are TGTGCCAGCAGTTTATGGCGACTAGTCAAACTAGCCAAAAACATTCAGTACTTC. Using reference TRBV28 and TRBJ2-4 for the parts outside the CDR3, the full variable domain is DVKVTQSSRYLVKRTGEKVFLECVQDMDHENMFWYRQDPGLGLRLIYFSYDVKMKEKGDIPEGYSVSREKKERFSLILESASTNQTSMYLCASSLWRLVKLAKNIQYFGAGTRLSVL.

The chain has TRBV10-1 and TRBJ2-7; no firm D call. The CDR3 is made up of 14 amino acids. Germline lookup yields CDR1 WNHNN and CDR2 SYGVQD (reference sequence). V was trimmed by 0 bases and J by 5 bases, leaving 11 bases between them. The CDR3 DNA is TGCGCCAGCAGTGAGTCGGGCAGAATAGACGAGCAGTACTTC. Protein product: CASSESGRIDEQYF.

The gene calls are TRBV9 and TRBJ1-1, with D tentatively TRBD1 (6 bases). The CDR3 totals 15 residues. The V and J ends lost 3 bases and 2 bases respectively, with 14 bases between them. The germline V gene has CDR1 SGDLS and CDR2 YYNGEE. The CDR3: CASSAWTVSNTEAFF. CDR3 DNA: TGTGCCAGCAGCGCCTGGACAGTTTCTAACACTGAAGCTTTCTTT.

The CDR3 loop is CASSQVLTEQYF. CDR3 bases: TGTGCCAGCAGCCAAGTACTTACCGAGCAGTACTTC. V and J are TRBV3-1 (or the pseudogene TRBV3-2) and TRBJ2-7; D not resolved. V lost 1 base and J 6 bases, leaving 7 bases between the germline ends. The CDR3 loop spans 12 amino acids. Germline assignment: CDR1 LGHDT and CDR2 YNNKEL (reference sequence).

This clone has only one observation. The chain employs TRBV7-8 and TRBJ1-1; tentatively, D is TRBD1 (5 bases). The CDR3 is 13 residues long. V lost 2 bases and J 11 bases, leaving 15 bases between the germline ends. Looked up from germline, CDR1 is SGHVS and CDR2 is FQNEAQ. CDR3: CASSLNLGGPAFF. The CDR3 DNA is TGTGCCAGCAGCTTAAATTTGGGGGGACCGGCTTTCTTT.

The CDR3 DNA reads TGTGCCAGCAGCACGCGGGGCCCCCTTGACTTCTCTGGGGCCAACGTCCTGACTTTC. Protein product: CASSTRGPLDFSGANVLTF. V and J are TRBV7-2 and TRBJ2-6; maybe TRBD2 (6 bases). Germline CDR1 is SGHTA and CDR2 is FQGNSA. The CDR3 totals 19 residues. The germline V and J ends were trimmed by 5 bases and 0 bases, with 20 bases remaining between them.

The count of this clone is one. The chain couples TRBV7-9 to TRBJ1-3, with unresolved D. Germline loops: CDR1 SEHNR, CDR2 FQNEAQ (reference sequence). The CDR3 is 12 residues long. Deletions cut 5 bases from V and 9 bases from J, with 11 bases between. This chain's CDR3 is CASSLSSSTIYF. CDR3 nucleotides: TGTGCCAGCAGCCTAAGCTCCTCCACCATATATTTT.

This chain links TRBV14 with TRBJ1-1; weak D call: TRBD1 (6 bases). The CDR3 has 14 residues. The ends were cut back, 1 base at V and 4 bases at J, with 10 bases in the middle. The V gene's germline CDR1 is SGHDN and CDR2 FVKESK. The CDR3 protein is CASSQVGGSTEAFF. The CDR3 DNA sequence: TGTGCCAGCAGCCAAGTAGGGGGTTCCACTGAAGCTTTCTTT. Full variable domain (outside the CDR3, taken from reference TRBV14 and TRBJ1-1): EAGVTQFPSHSVIEKGQTVTLRCDPISGHDNLYWYRRVMGKEIKFLLHFVKESKQDESGMPNNRFLAERTGGTYSTLKVQPAELEDSGVYFCASSQVGGSTEAFFGQGTRLTVV.

V and J are TRBV9 and TRBJ2-7; maybe TRBD1 (5 bases). Trimming took 0 bases from V and 2 from J, leaving 9 bases between them. This CDR3 is built from 14 residues. Germline V gives CDR1 SGDLS, CDR2 YYNGEE. CDR3: CASSVEGQTYEQYF. CDR3 nucleotides: TGTGCCAGCAGCGTAGAAGGACAAACCTACGAGCAGTACTTC.

This chain links TRBV2 with TRBJ2-1, with 9 bases lining up with TRBD1. The junction had 9 bases not matched to a gene; V was cut back by 8 bases and J by 10 bases. The CDR3 is 13 amino acids. In germline, CDR1 is SNHLY, CDR2 FYNNEI. The CDR3 coding sequence is TGTGCCAGCCGGGACAGGGAGTGGCGGGAGCAGTTCTTC. Its protein product is CASRDREWREQFF.

This chain uses TRBV5-4 with TRBJ2-7, with 9 bases aligning to TRBD1. Looked up from germline, CDR1 is SGHNT and CDR2 is YYREEE (reference sequence). V gave up 5 bases and J gave up 7 bases; unmatched junction bases: 7. CDR3 length equals 13 residues. For the CDR3, the DNA is TGTGCCAGCAGGTCGACAGGGGGTGGTGAGCAGTACTTC. It codes for CASRSTGGGEQYF.

The chain recombines TRBV7-9 with TRBJ2-7; perhaps TRBD1 as D (5 bases). Germline lookup yields CDR1 SEHNR and CDR2 FQNEAQ (reference sequence). Trimming pared 1 base from V and 6 bases from J, leaving 22 bases between. The CDR3 contains 17 residues. This CDR3 reads CASSLDIGVGQGGEQYF. The CDR3 DNA is TGTGCCAGCAGCTTAGACATAGGCGTGGGGCAGGGCGGCGAGCAGTACTTC.

The rearrangement links TRBV2 to TRBJ2-7, with 8 bases matching TRBD1. The germline V gene encodes CDR1 SNHLY and CDR2 FYNNEI. The V segment lost 9 bases and the J segment 3 bases; nucleotides outside the gene matches: 10. The CDR3 loop spans 14 amino acids. The CDR3 region is CARGQVGAYYEQYF. DNA of the CDR3: TGTGCCAGGGGACAGGTCGGTGCCTACTACGAGCAGTACTTC.

V usage is TRBV5-6 and J usage is TRBJ1-2; D perhaps matches TRBD1 (6 bases). Per the germline V gene, CDR1 is SGHDT and CDR2 is YYEEEE. The CDR3 consists of 16 residues. V lost 3 bases to trimming and J lost 2 bases, with 17 bases between them. CDR3 protein: CASSSQTGTYNYGYTF. CDR3 bases: TGTGCCAGCAGCTCTCAAACCGGGACATACAACTATGGCTACACCTTC. The full variable domain, rest sourced from reference TRBV5-6 and TRBJ1-2, is DAGVTQSPTHLIKTRGQQVTLRCSPKSGHDTVSWYQQALGQGPQFIFQYYEEEERQRGNFPDRFSGHQFPNYSSELNVNALLLGDSALYLCASSSQTGTYNYGYTFGSGTRLTVV.

The genes are TRBV23-1 and TRBJ1-1; D remains unclear. TRBV23-1 is recorded as an ORF, its role being uncertain. The CDR3 is made up of 12 amino acids. Trimming removed 0 bases from V and 8 bases from J, with 7 bases in between. This chain's CDR3 is CASSQSETEAFF. The CDR3, as DNA: TGCGCCAGCAGTCAATCGGAGACGGAAGCTTTCTTT.

The chain employs TRBV2 and TRBJ2-3; the match to TRBD2 covers 14 bases. The CDR3 loop spans 14 amino acids. J lost 10 bases, V lost 7 bases, and 7 bases had no gene match. The germline V gene encodes CDR1 SNHLY and CDR2 FYNNEI. The CDR3 loop is CASTGTSGSSAQYF. The CDR3 DNA reads as TGTGCCAGCACGGGGACTAGCGGGAGCAGTGCGCAGTATTTT.

This clone was detected a few times. V gene TRBV14 combines with J gene TRBJ1-4; D not resolved. The CDR3 extends over 15 amino acids. Germline values: CDR1 SGHDN, CDR2 FVKESK. Trimming took 0 bases from V and 5 from J, leaving 10 bases between them. The CDR3 region has the DNA TGTGCCAGCAGCCAAGAATACGGGATGAATGAAAAACTGTTTTTT. The encoded protein is CASSQEYGMNEKLFF.

This chain links TRBV7-9 with TRBJ1-6; D possibly corresponds to TRBD1 (6 bases). The germline V and J ends were trimmed by 1 base and 7 bases, with 14 bases remaining between them. The CDR3 is made up of 16 amino acids. The germline CDR1 and CDR2 sequences are SEHNR and FQNEAQ (reference sequence). CDR3 loop: CASSLGGGGRNSPLHF. DNA of the CDR3: TGTGCCAGCAGCTTAGGTGGGGGGGGCAGGAATTCACCCCTCCACTTT.

This chain links TRBV29-1 with TRBJ1-2; TRBD1 matches 9 bases. J gave up 5 bases and V 2 bases, and 6 bases lay outside the gene matches. The CDR3 length is 14 residues. Per germline, CDR1 SQVTM and CDR2 ANQGSEA. CDR3 in amino acids: CSVETGTGPYGYTF. The CDR3 nucleotides read TGCAGCGTTGAAACCGGGACAGGGCCTTATGGCTACACCTTC.

The chain has TRBV5-1 and TRBJ2-1; D ambiguous. Trimming removed 0 bases from V and 7 bases from J, with 8 bases in between. This CDR3 spans 13 amino acids. Germline V gene lookup returns CDR1 SGHRS and CDR2 YFSETQ. CDR3 sequence: CASSLALTNEQFF. CDR3 sequence (DNA): TGCGCCAGCAGCTTGGCCCTCACTAATGAGCAGTTCTTC.

This rearrangement joins TRBV5-1 to TRBJ2-1; 9 positions agree with TRBD2. The CDR3 extends over 16 amino acids. Germline CDR1 is SGHRS and CDR2 is YFSETQ. Losses at the gene ends were 1 base for V and 8 bases for J; bases not matched to a gene: 10. CDR3 amino acids: CASSLMASGTPYEQFF. The CDR3 region has the DNA TGCGCCAGCAGCTTGATGGCTAGCGGGACCCCATATGAGCAGTTCTTC.